What follows are 23 T cell receptor beta chains derived from one specimen sequenced in a study of identical twins. TCRdb reanalysed the 5' RACE reads using MiXCR and keeps one entry per CDR3 protein. The table has 550,000 to 800,000 distinct CDR3 sequences, 7% to 7.5% seen once. These same data were also listed under a study on yellow fever vaccine responses in identical twins.

Input material: PBMCs. These receptor sequences come from a woman aged 18-29 years in good health.

The chain has TRBV11-2 and TRBJ1-3; possibly TRBD1 for D (5 bases). The CDR3 runs 17 residues. Between the trimmed V and J ends, which lost 8 bases and 2 bases, there was a span of 22 bases. CDR1 and CDR2 from the germline V gene are SGHAT and FQNNGV. As DNA, the CDR3 is TGTGCCAGCCGACTGGTAGGCACGGGGCCGACTGGAAACACCATATATTTT. Protein product: CASRLVGTGPTGNTIYF. Drawing the rest from reference TRBV11-2 and TRBJ1-3, the complete variable domain is EAGVAQSPRYKIIEKRQSVAFWCNPISGHATLYWYQQILGQGPKLLIQFQNNGVVDDSQLPKDRFSAERLKGVDSTLKIQPAKLEDSAVYLCASRLVGTGPTGNTIYFGEGSWLTVV.

This clonotype showed up just a few times. This chain joins TRBV5-4 and TRBJ2-5, with unresolved D. CDR3 length equals 14 residues. CDR1 and CDR2 (germline): SGHNT, YYREEE (reference sequence). Trimming removed 3 bases at V and 4 bases at J, with 13 bases between. The CDR3 region has the DNA TGTGCCAGCAGCTCCCGGAGAGACGGAGAGACCCAGTACTTC. Translated: CASSSRRDGETQYF.

The chain employs TRBV6-1 and TRBJ2-3; 11 positions match TRBD2. There are 17 residues in the CDR3. Germline CDR1 is MNHNS and CDR2 is SASEGT. Trimming at V came to 6 bases and at J to 3 bases, leaving 11 bases not matched to a gene. CDR3 in DNA: TGTGCCAGCAGCTCGACTAGCGGGACAGAAGTTACAGATACGCAGTATTTT. Residues: CASSSTSGTEVTDTQYF.

The table lists this clonotype with a few counts. This chain connects TRBV12-3 or TRBV12-4 to TRBJ1-1; 8 bases align to TRBD1. J gave up 5 bases and V 6 bases, and 11 bases lay outside the gene matches. The CDR3 covers 15 residues. The CDR3 DNA sequence: TGTGCCAGCAGGCCTTTGACAGGGGTTCGGACTGAAGCTTTCTTT. It codes for CASRPLTGVRTEAFF.

This clonotype was found many times. V usage is TRBV12-3 or TRBV12-4 and J usage is TRBJ1-1; D might be TRBD1 (6 bases). Trimming stripped 1 base from V and 4 bases from J, with 13 bases between. The length of the CDR3 is 15 residues. CDR3 sequence: CASSLDRVSGTEAFF. The CDR3 DNA is TGTGCCAGCAGTTTAGACAGGGTTTCCGGCACTGAAGCTTTCTTT.

The chain carries TRBV2 and TRBJ2-7; 13 bases are shared with TRBD2. Germline V CDR1 and CDR2: SNHLY, FYNNEI. V lost 4 bases, J lost 1 base, and 1 base stayed unmatched. The CDR3 covers 15 residues. Written as DNA, the CDR3 is TGTGCCAGCAGTGTACTAGCGGGAGGGTCCTACGAGCAGTACTTC. Translation: CASSVLAGGSYEQYF.

This clonotype has more than one count but fewer than ten. This rearrangement joins TRBV7-9 to TRBJ1-1; D is perhaps TRBD1 (6 bases). V dropped 6 bases and J dropped 0 bases, with 14 bases sitting between them. The CDR3 sequence is 15 residues long. Germline V gene data show CDR1 as SEHNR and CDR2 as FQNEAQ (reference sequence). The CDR3 region has the DNA TGTGCCAGCAGGGAACAGGGAAACCTGAACACTGAAGCTTTCTTT. Its translation: CASREQGNLNTEAFF.

The chain is built from TRBV12-3 or TRBV12-4 and TRBJ2-3, with TRBD2 as a possible D gene (7 bases). Trimming removed 8 bases from V and 4 bases from J, with 19 bases in between. The CDR3 is 15 residues long. The CDR3: CASGGGGSFADTQYF. For the CDR3, the DNA is TGTGCCAGCGGGGGAGGGGGGAGTTTCGCAGATACGCAGTATTTT.

The CDR3 sequence: CSARDPARAGNTGELFF. CDR3 DNA sequence: TGCAGTGCTAGGGATCCCGCCAGGGCGGGAAACACCGGGGAGCTGTTTTTT. V and J are TRBV20-1 and TRBJ2-2, with a possible D match to TRBD2 (6 bases). There are 17 residues in the CDR3. V was clipped by 3 bases and J by 2 bases, with 19 bases between them. Germline CDR1 is DFQATT and CDR2 is SNEGSKA (reference sequence).

J is TRBJ2-7 and V is TRBV10-3, with 11 bases lining up with TRBD1. CDR3 length equals 19 residues. With 3 bases clipped from V and 0 bases from J, the junction kept 13 bases outside the gene matches. CDR1 is ENHRY, CDR2 SYGVKD, per germline. CDR3 nucleotide sequence: TGTGCCATCAGTGACACCCGGACAGGGGGCAAGATCTTCTCCTACGAGCAGTACTTC. This codes for CAISDTRTGGKIFSYEQYF.

This clonotype was picked up many times. The V and J genes are TRBV12-3 or TRBV12-4 and TRBJ1-5, with no clear D. Deletions cut 7 bases from V and 0 bases from J, with 10 bases between. The CDR3 covers 14 residues. The CDR3 nucleotides are TGTGCCAGCACCGTTGACAATAGCAATCAGCCCCAGCATTTT. It is translated as CASTVDNSNQPQHF.

The chain combines TRBV10-3 with TRBJ2-1, with 11 bases identical to TRBD2. The V gene end was trimmed by 3 bases and the J gene end by 1 base; junction bases not matched to a gene: 2. Germline V lookup: CDR1 ENHRY, CDR2 SYGVKD. The length of the CDR3 is 16 residues. CDR3 loop: CAISDLAGGSYNEQFF. The CDR3 DNA is TGTGCCATCAGTGACTTAGCGGGAGGGTCCTACAATGAGCAGTTCTTC.

This clonotype was observed a handful of times. The CDR3 coding sequence is TGTGCCAGCAGTGAAGGTCCGAACATGACTAATGAAAAACTGTTTTTT. It translates to CASSEGPNMTNEKLFF. The chain joins TRBV2 to TRBJ1-4, with unresolved D. The CDR3 extends over 16 amino acids. Germline V gene sequence: CDR1 SNHLY, CDR2 FYNNEI. The V gene lost 1 base and the J gene lost 2 bases, with 11 bases spanning the gap.

This clonotype was seen only a few times. J is TRBJ1-1 and V is TRBV12-3 or TRBV12-4; 7 positions match TRBD1. CDR3 length equals 14 residues. V lost 6 bases and J lost 5; bases outside the gene matches: 9. The CDR3 nucleotides are TGTGCCAGCAGCCCCCGTTCAGGGGGTACTGAAGCTTTCTTT. It codes for CASSPRSGGTEAFF.

This clonotype has a handful of counts. The chain is built from TRBV20-1 and TRBJ2-3; tentative D call: TRBD2 (6 bases). With 1 base removed from V and 2 bases from J, the gap between germline ends came to 13 bases. The CDR3 consists of 15 residues. Per germline, CDR1 DFQATT and CDR2 SNEGSKA (reference sequence). The CDR3 nucleotides read TGCAGTGCTAGAGCGGCCCGGGGGTTCACAGATACGCAGTATTTT. Protein product: CSARAARGFTDTQYF.

This clonotype showed up just a few times. The V gene is TRBV28, the J gene TRBJ1-3; possible D gene TRBD1, 5 bases. From germline, CDR1 is MDHEN and CDR2 SYDVKM. The CDR3 consists of 15 residues. V gave up 8 bases and J gave up 0 bases, with 14 bases separating them. The CDR3: CASGARRASGNTIYF. The CDR3 DNA sequence: TGTGCCAGCGGGGCACGCAGGGCCTCTGGAAACACCATATATTTT.

In its sample, this clonotype was seen a few times. The rearrangement links TRBV20-1 to TRBJ1-5; D uncertain. V lost 1 base to trimming and J lost 0 bases, with 10 bases between them. The CDR3 runs to 15 residues. Germline V CDR1 and CDR2: DFQATT, SNEGSKA (reference sequence). This CDR3 is CSARGTVYSNQPQHF. CDR3 DNA sequence: TGCAGTGCTAGAGGGACGGTCTATAGCAATCAGCCCCAGCATTTT.

This sequence joins TRBV7-7 and TRBJ2-1, with a weak D call TRBD1 (5 bases). The CDR3 runs 14 residues. V was trimmed by 5 bases and J by 9 bases, leaving 17 bases between them. The germline gives CDR1 SSHAT, CDR2 FNYEAQ (reference sequence). The CDR3 protein is CASSPEAGRFEQFF. The CDR3 DNA is TGTGCCAGCAGCCCCGAGGCAGGGCGGTTTGAGCAGTTCTTC.

In its sample, this clonotype was seen a few times. The chain recombines TRBV19 with TRBJ1-4; D is undetermined. This CDR3 comprises 14 residues. The V gene's germline CDR1 is LNHDA and CDR2 SQIVND (reference sequence). V was shortened by 2 bases and J by 7 bases, with 11 bases between the two germline ends. Here the CDR3 DNA reads TGTGCCAGTAGTATAAGTTCGGGGATTGAAAAACTGTTTTTT. As protein: CASSISSGIEKLFF.

This clonotype has a count of ten or more. The chain uses TRBV9 and TRBJ2-2; TRBD1 is a possible D gene (6 bases). The V gene lost 4 bases and the J gene lost 0 bases, with 10 bases spanning the gap. Germline V CDR1 and CDR2: SGDLS, YYNGEE. This CDR3 region has 15 residues. CDR3 bases: TGTGCCAGCAGCTTCAGGGACACGAACACCGGGGAGCTGTTTTTT. It yields the protein CASSFRDTNTGELFF.

This clonotype was picked up a small number of times. This chain links TRBV6-1 with TRBJ2-6; possible D gene TRBD2, 5 bases. V was cut by 7 bases and J by 2 bases, with 12 bases left in between. Germline values: CDR1 MNHNS, CDR2 SASEGT. CDR3 length: 15 residues. CDR3 amino acids: CASKDEGAGANVLTF. DNA of the CDR3: TGTGCCAGCAAGGACGAGGGAGCTGGGGCCAACGTCCTGACTTTC.

With respect to this clonotype: With a much larger clone just one base away, this may be a read error. This rearrangement joins TRBV10-3 to TRBJ2-7, with D possibly matching TRBD1 (6 bases). Germline CDR1 is ENHRY and CDR2 is SYGVKD. The V and J ends lost 11 bases and 2 bases respectively, with 13 bases between them. The length of the CDR3 is 12 residues. CDR3 protein: CALATGTYEQYF. In DNA, the CDR3 is TGTGCCTTAGCGACAGGAACCTACGAGCAGTACTTC.

The chain combines TRBV5-1 with TRBJ1-2; D uncertain. Trimming stripped 4 bases from V and 9 bases from J, with 13 bases between. CDR3 length: 12 amino acids. Germline V gives CDR1 SGHRS, CDR2 YFSETQ. CDR3 amino acids: CASSPPDGSYTF. The CDR3 region has the DNA TGCGCCAGCAGCCCACCGGACGGCAGCTACACCTTC.